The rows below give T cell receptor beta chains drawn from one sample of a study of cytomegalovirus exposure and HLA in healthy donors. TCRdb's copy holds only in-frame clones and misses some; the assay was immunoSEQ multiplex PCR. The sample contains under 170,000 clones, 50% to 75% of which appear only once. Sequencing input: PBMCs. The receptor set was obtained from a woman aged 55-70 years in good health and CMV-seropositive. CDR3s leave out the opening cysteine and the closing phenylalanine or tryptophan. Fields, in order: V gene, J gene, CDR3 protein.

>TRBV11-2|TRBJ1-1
ASSFGWGVGNTEAF
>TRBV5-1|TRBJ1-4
ASSSTFGTGGVGEKLF
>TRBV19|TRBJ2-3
ASSLLTSGSDTQY
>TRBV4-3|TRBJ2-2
ASSQDVMDTEELF
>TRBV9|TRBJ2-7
ASSVDSNYEQY
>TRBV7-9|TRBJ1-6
ASSRTGGRSDSPLH
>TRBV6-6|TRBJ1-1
ASSLDSREAF
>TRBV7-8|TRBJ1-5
ASSPYSSNQPQH
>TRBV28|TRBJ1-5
ASSQTGPEDQPQH
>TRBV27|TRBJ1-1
ASSSPRGAF